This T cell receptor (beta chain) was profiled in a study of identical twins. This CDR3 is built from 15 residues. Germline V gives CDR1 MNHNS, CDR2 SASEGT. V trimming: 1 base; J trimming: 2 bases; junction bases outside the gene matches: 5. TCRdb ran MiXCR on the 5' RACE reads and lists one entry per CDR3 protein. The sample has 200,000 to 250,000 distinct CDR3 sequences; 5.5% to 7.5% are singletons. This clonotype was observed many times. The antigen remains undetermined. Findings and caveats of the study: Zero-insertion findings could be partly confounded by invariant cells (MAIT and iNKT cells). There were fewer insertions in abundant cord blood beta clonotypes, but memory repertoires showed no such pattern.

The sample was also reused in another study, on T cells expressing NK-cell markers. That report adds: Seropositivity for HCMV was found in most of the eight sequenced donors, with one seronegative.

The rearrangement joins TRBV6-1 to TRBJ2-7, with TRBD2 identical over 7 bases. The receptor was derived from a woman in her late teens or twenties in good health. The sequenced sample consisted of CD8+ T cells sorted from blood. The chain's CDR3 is CASSEDQGGPYEQYF. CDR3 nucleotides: TGTGCCAGCAGTGAAGACCAGGGAGGGCCCTACGAGCAGTACTTC.